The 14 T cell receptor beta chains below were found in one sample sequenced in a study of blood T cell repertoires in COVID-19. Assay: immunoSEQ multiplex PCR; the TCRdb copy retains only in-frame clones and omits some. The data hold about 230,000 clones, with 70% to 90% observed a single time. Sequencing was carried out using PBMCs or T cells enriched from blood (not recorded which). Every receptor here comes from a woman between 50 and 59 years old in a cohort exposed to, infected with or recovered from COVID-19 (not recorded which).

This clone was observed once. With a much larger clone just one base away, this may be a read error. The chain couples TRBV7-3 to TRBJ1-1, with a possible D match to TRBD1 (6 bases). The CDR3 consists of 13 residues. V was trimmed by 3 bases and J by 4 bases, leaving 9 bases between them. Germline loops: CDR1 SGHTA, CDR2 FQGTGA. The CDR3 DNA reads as TGTGCCAGCAGCTTCGACAGGAGCACTGAAGCTTTCTTT. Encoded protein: CASSFDRSTEAFF.

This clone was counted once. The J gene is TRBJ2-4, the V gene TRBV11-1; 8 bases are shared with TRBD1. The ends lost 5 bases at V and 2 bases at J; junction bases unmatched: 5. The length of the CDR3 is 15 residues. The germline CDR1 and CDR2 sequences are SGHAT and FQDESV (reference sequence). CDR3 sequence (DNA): TGTGCCAGCAGCCGCCGGACAGGGACCAAAAACATTCAGTACTTC. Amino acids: CASSRRTGTKNIQYF.

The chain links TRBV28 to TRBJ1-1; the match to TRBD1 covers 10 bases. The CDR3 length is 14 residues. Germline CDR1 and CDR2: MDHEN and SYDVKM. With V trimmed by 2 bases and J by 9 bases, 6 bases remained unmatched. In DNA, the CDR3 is TGTGCCAGCAGTTTAGGGGCTGACAGGGGGCAAGCTTTCTTT. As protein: CASSLGADRGQAFF.

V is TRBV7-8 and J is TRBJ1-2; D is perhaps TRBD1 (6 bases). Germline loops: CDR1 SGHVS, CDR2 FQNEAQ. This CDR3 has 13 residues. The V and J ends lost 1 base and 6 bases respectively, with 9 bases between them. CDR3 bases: TGTGCCAGCAGCTTAGTCAGGGGCCATGGCTACACCTTC. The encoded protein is CASSLVRGHGYTF.

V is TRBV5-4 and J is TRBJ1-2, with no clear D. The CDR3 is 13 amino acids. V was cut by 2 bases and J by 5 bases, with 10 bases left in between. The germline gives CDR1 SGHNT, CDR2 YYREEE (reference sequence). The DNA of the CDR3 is TGTGCCAGCAGCTTTTGGACGGGGTATGGCTACACCTTC. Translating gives CASSFWTGYGYTF.

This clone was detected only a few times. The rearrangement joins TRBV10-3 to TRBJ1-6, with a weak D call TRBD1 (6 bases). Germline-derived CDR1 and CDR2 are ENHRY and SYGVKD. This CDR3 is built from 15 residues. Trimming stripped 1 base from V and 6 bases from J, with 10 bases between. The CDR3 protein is CAISELTGSNSPLHF. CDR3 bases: TGTGCCATCAGTGAGTTGACAGGCAGTAATTCACCCCTCCACTTT.

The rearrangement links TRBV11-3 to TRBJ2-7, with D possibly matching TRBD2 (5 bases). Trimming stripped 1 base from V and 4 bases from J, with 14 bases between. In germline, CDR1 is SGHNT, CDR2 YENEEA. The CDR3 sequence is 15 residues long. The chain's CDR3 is CASSLGGSGGYEQYF. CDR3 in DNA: TGTGCCAGCAGCTTAGGAGGGTCTGGAGGTTACGAGCAGTACTTC.

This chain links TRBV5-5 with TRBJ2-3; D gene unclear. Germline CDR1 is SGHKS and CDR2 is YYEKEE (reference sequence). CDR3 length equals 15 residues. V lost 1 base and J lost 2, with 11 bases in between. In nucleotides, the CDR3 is TGTGCCAGCAGCTTGTCGGAGCGATCCACAGATACGCAGTATTTT. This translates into CASSLSERSTDTQYF.

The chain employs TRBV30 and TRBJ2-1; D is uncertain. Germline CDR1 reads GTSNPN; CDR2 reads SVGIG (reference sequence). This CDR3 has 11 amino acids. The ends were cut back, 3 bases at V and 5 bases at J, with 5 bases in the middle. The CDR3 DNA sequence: TGTGCCTGGAGCTTTAACAATGAGCAGTTCTTC. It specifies CAWSFNNEQFF. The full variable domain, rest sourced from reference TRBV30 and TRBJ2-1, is SQTIHQWPATLVQPVGSPLSLECTVEGTSNPNLYWYRQAAGRGLQLLFYSVGIGQISSEVPQNLSASRPQDRQFILSSKKLLLSDSGFYLCAWSFNNEQFFGPGTRLTVL.

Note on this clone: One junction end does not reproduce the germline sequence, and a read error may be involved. The CDR3 here is CASSGDRAPYEQYF. The CDR3 bases are TGTGCCAGCAGCGGGGACAGGGCCCCCTATGAGCAGTACTTC. The chain uses TRBV9 and TRBJ2-7; 9 positions match TRBD1. Germline V gene sequence: CDR1 SGDLS, CDR2 YYNGEE. The CDR3 covers 14 residues.

This CDR3 reads CASSLAGTGAEAFF. Here the CDR3 DNA reads TGTGCCAGCAGTTTAGCCGGGACAGGAGCTGAAGCTTTCTTT. V gene TRBV6-2 or TRBV6-3 combines with J gene TRBJ1-1; TRBD1 aligns across 8 bases. The germline CDR1 and CDR2 sequences are MNHEY and SVGEGT. V trimming: 4 bases; J trimming: 6 bases; junction bases outside the gene matches: 7. The CDR3 runs to 14 residues.

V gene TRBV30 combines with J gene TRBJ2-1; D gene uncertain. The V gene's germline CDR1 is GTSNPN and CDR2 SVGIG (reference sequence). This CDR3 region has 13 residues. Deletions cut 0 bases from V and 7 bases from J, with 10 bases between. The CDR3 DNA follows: TGTGCCTGGAGTGTCGCAAGCCTAAATGAGCAGTTCTTC. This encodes CAWSVASLNEQFF. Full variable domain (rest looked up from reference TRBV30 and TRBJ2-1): SQTIHQWPATLVQPVGSPLSLECTVEGTSNPNLYWYRQAAGRGLQLLFYSVGIGQISSEVPQNLSASRPQDRQFILSSKKLLLSDSGFYLCAWSVASLNEQFFGPGTRLTVL.

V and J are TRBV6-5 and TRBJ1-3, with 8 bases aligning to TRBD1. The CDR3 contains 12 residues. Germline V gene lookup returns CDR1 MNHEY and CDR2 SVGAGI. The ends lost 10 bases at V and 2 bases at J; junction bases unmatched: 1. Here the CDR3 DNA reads TGTGCCATACAGGGGGCTGGAAACACCATATATTTT. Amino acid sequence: CAIQGAGNTIYF.

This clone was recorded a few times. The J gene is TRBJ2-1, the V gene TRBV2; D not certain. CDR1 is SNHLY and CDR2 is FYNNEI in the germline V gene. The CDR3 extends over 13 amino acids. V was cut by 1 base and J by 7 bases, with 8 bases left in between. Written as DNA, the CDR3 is TGTGCCAGCAGTGAAGGTACGGTGAATGAGCAGTTCTTC. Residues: CASSEGTVNEQFF.